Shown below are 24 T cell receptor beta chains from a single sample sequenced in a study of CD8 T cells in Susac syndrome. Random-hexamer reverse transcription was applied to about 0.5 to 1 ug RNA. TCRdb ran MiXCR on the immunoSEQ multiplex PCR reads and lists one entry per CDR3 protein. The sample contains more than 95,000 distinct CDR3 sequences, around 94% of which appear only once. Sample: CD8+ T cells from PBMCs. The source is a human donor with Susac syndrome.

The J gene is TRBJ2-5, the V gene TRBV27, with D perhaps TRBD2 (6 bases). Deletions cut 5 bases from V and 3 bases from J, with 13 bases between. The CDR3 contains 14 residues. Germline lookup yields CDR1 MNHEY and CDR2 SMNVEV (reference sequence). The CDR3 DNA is TGTGCCAGCAGTCCGACTCGACTAGAAGAGACCCAGTACTTC. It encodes CASSPTRLEETQYF.

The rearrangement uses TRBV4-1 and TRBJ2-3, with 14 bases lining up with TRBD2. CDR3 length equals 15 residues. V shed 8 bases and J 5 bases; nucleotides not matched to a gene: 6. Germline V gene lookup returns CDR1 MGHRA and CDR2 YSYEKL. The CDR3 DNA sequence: TGCGCCAGCCAGACTAGCGGGAGGGTTGGAGATACGCAGTATTTT. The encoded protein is CASQTSGRVGDTQYF.

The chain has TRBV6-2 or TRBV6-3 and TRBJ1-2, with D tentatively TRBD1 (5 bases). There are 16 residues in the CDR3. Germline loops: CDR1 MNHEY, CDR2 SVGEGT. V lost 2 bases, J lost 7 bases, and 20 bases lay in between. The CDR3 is CASSYNRDARGSGYTF. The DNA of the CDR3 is TGTGCCAGCAGTTACAACCGGGACGCGAGAGGTAGTGGCTACACCTTC.

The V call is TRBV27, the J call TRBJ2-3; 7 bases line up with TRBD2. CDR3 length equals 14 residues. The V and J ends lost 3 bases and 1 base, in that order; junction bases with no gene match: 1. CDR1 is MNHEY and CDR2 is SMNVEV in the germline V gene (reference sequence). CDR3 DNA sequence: TGTGCCAGCAGTTTTACTAGCGGCACAGATACGCAGTATTTT. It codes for CASSFTSGTDTQYF.

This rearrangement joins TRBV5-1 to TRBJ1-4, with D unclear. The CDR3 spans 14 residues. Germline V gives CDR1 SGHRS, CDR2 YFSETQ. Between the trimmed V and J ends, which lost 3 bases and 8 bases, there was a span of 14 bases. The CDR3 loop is CASSSELGGEKLFF. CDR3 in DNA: TGCGCCAGCAGCTCGGAGCTGGGAGGGGAAAAACTGTTTTTT.

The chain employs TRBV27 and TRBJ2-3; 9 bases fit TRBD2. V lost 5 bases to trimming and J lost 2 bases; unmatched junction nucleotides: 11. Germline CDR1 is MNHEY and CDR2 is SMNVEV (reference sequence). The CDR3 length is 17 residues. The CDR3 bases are TGTGCCAGCAGTCCACAACGACTAGCGGCAACCACAGATACGCAGTATTTT. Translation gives CASSPQRLAATTDTQYF.

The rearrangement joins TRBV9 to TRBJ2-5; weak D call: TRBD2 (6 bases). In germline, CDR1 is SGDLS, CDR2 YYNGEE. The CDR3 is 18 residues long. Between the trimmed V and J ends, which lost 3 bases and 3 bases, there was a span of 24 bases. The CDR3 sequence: CASSESDLANGIKETQYF. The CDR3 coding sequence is TGTGCCAGCAGCGAGTCCGACCTAGCGAACGGGATTAAAGAGACCCAGTACTTC.

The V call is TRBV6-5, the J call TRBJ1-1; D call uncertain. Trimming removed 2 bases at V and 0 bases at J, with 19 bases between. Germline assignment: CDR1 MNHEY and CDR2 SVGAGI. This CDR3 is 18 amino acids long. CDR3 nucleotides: TGTGCCAGCAGTTACGTCGGGTATTCTGCCAGGTTGAACACTGAAGCTTTCTTT. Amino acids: CASSYVGYSARLNTEAFF.

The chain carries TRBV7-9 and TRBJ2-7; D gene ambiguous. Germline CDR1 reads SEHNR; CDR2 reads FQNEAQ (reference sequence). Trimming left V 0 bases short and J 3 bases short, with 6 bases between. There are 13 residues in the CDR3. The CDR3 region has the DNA TGTGCCAGCAGCTTAGCCAAGGACTACGAGCAGTACTTC. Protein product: CASSLAKDYEQYF.

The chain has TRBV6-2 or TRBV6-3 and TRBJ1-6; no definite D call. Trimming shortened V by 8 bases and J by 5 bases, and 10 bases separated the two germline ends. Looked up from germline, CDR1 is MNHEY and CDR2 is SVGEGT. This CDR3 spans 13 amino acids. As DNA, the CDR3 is TGTGCCAGCGATCCGACGGATAATTCACCCCTCCACTTT. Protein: CASDPTDNSPLHF.

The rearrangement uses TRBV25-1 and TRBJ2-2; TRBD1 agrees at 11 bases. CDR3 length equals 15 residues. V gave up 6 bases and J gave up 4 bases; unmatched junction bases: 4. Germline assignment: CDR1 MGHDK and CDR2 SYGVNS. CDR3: CASRTGTGGTGELFF. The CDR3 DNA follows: TGTGCCAGCAGGACCGGGACAGGGGGCACCGGGGAGCTGTTTTTT.

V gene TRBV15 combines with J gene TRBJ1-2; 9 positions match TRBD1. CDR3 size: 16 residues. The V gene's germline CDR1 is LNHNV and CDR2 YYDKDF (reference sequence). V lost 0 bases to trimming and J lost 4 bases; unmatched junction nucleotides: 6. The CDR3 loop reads CATSRDLGQGIYGYTF. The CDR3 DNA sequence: TGTGCCACCAGCAGAGACCTCGGACAGGGGATCTATGGCTACACCTTC.

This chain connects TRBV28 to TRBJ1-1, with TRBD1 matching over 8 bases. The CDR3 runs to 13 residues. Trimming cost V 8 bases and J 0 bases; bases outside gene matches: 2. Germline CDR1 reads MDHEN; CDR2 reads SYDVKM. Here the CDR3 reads CASDRGMNTEAFF. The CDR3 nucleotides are TGTGCCAGCGACAGGGGCATGAACACTGAAGCTTTCTTT.

The CDR3 nucleotides are TGTGCCAGCAGCCAGGGGATGAACACTGAAGCTTTCTTT. It specifies CASSQGMNTEAFF. The chain links TRBV13 to TRBJ1-1, with D perhaps TRBD1 (6 bases). The V gene's germline CDR1 is PRHDT and CDR2 FYEKMQ (reference sequence). The length of the CDR3 is 13 residues. Deletions cut 5 bases from V and 0 bases from J, with 7 bases between. The variable domain in full, completed from reference TRBV13 and TRBJ1-1, reads AAGVIQSPRHLIKEKRETATLKCYPIPRHDTVYWYQQGPGQDPQFLISFYEKMQSDKGSIPDRFSAQQFSDYHSELNMSSLELGDSALYFCASSQGMNTEAFFGQGTRLTVV.

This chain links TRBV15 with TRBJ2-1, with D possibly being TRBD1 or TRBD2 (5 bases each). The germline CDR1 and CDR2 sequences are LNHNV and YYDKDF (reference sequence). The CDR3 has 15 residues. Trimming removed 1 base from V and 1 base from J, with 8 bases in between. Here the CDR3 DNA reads TGTGCCACCAGCAGAGGGGACCAGTCCTACAATGAGCAGTTCTTC. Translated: CATSRGDQSYNEQFF.

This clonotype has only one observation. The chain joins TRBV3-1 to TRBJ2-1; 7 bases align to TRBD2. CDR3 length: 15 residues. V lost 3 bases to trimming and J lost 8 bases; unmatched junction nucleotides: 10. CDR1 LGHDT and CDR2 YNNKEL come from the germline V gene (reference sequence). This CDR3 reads CASSHAWAGEDEQFF. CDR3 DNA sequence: TGTGCCAGCAGCCATGCCTGGGCGGGAGAGGATGAGCAGTTCTTC.

CDR3 DNA sequence: TGTGCCAGCAGCGTAGGGCTAGCGGGAGGGCCGGGCACCGGGGAGCTGTTTTTT. It codes for CASSVGLAGGPGTGELFF. The V and J genes are TRBV9 and TRBJ2-2; 12 nucleotides line up with TRBD2. V lost 0 bases to trimming and J lost 4 bases; unmatched junction nucleotides: 7. The CDR3 loop spans 18 amino acids. Germline CDR1 and CDR2: SGDLS and YYNGEE.

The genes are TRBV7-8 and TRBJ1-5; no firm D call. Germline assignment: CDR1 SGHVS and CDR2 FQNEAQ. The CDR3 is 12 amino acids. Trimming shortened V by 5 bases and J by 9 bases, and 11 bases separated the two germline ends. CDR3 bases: TGTGCCAGCAGCCCCACCTTTTGGCCCCAGCATTTT. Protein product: CASSPTFWPQHF.

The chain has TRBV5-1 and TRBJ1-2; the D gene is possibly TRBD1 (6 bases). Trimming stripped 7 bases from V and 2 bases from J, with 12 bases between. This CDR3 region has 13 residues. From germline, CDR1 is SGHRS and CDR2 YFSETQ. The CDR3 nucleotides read TGCGCCAGCCCCCCAGGGGTAAACTATGGCTACACCTTC. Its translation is CASPPGVNYGYTF. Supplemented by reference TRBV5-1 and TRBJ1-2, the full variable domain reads KAGVTQTPRYLIKTRGQQVTLSCSPISGHRSVSWYQQTPGQGLQFLFEYFSETQRNKGNFPGRFSGRQFSNSRSEMNVSTLELGDSALYLCASPPGVNYGYTFGSGTRLTVV.

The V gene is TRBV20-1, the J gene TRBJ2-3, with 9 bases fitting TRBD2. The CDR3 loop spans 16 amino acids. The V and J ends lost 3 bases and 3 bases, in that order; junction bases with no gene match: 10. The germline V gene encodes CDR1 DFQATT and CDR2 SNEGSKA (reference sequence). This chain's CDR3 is CSASVVAGAGTDTQYF. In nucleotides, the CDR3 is TGCAGTGCTAGTGTGGTAGCGGGAGCGGGTACAGATACGCAGTATTTT.

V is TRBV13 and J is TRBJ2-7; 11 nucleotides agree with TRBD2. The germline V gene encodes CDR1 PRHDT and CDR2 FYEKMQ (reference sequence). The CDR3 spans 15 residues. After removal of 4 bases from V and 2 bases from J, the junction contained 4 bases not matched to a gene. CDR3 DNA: TGTGCCAGCAGCTCAACTAGCGGGAGCCCCTACGAGCAGTACTTC. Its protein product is CASSSTSGSPYEQYF.

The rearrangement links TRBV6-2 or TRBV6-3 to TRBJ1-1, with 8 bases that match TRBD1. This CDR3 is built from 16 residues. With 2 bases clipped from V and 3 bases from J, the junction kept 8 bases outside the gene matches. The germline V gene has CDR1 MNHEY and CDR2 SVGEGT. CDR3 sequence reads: CASSYGVRGPDTEAFF. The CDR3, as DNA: TGTGCCAGCAGTTACGGAGTCAGGGGGCCTGACACTGAAGCTTTCTTT.

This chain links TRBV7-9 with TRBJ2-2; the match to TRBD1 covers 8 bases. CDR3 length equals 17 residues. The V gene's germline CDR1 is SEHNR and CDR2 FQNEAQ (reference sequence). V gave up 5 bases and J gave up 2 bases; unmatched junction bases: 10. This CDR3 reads CASSPPGQVLNTGELFF. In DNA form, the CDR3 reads TGTGCCAGCAGCCCCCCGGGACAGGTACTAAACACCGGGGAGCTGTTTTTT.

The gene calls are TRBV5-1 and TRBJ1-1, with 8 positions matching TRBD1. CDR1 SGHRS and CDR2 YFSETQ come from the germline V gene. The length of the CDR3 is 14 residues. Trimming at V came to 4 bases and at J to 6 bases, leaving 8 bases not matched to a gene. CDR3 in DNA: TGCGCCAGCAGCGAAGGACAGGGCCAGGCTGAAGCTTTCTTT. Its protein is CASSEGQGQAEAFF.